This TCR beta chain appears in the sequencing data of a study of neurological immune-mediated disorders. This CDR3 spans 16 amino acids. The V end lost 4 bases, the J end lost 6 bases, and 18 bases lay between the germline ends. The germline CDR1 and CDR2 sequences are MDHEN and SYDVKM. Serving as healthy controls were blood bank volunteers based in Maryland, USA. The study built unsorted libraries from 2 million PBMCs kept at -80 C. This clonotype was detected many times. The cDNA was synthesized by 5'RACE incorporating 10-nucleotide random UMIs. TCRdb ran MiXCR on the 5' RACE reads and lists one entry per CDR3 protein. Among 70,000 to 95,000 distinct CDR3 sequences listed, 13% to 15% were seen once.

This receptor was identified in a woman aged 45 to 65 in good health. The material sequenced was PBMCs. The chain employs TRBV28 and TRBJ2-2; tentative D call: TRBD2 (6 bases). The CDR3: CASSSILMWGAGELFF. The CDR3 DNA reads TGTGCCAGCAGTTCCATCCTCATGTGGGGGGCCGGGGAGCTGTTTTTT. The complete variable domain, with remaining parts taken from reference TRBV28 and TRBJ2-2, reads DVKVTQSSRYLVKRTGEKVFLECVQDMDHENMFWYRQDPGLGLRLIYFSYDVKMKEKGDIPEGYSVSREKKERFSLILESASTNQTSMYLCASSSILMWGAGELFFGEGSRLTVL.